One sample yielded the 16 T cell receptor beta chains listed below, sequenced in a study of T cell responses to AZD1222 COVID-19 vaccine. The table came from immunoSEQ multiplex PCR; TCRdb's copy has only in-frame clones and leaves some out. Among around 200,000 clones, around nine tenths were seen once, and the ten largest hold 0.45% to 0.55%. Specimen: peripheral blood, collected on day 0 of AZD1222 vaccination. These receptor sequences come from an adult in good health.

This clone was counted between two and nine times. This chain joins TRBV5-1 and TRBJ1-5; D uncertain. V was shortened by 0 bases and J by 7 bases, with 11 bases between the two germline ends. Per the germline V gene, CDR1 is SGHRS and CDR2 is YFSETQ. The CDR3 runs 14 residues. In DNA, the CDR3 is TGCGCCAGCAGCTTGGGGCAGCCTACCCAGCCCCAGCATTTT. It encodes CASSLGQPTQPQHF.

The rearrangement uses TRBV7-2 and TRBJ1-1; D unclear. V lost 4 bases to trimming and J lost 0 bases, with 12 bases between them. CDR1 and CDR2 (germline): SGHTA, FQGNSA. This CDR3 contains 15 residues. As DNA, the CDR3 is TGTGCCAGCAGCTCCCCGGCACCTATGAACACTGAAGCTTTCTTT. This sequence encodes CASSSPAPMNTEAFF.

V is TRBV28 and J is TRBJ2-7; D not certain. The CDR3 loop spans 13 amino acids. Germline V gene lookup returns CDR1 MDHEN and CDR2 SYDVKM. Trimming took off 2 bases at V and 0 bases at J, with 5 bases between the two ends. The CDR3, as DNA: TGTGCCAGCAGTTTAGACAACTCCTACGAGCAGTACTTC. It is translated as CASSLDNSYEQYF.

Written as DNA, the CDR3 is TGTGCCAGTAGTATAGACCCGGGACTAGCGGGGACTATGATGGACACCGGGGAGCTGTTTTTT. Translation gives CASSIDPGLAGTMMDTGELFF. The rearrangement links TRBV19 to TRBJ2-2, with TRBD2 identical over 13 bases. The CDR3 loop spans 21 amino acids. The trim removed 0 bases at V and 3 bases at J, leaving 13 bases unmatched. Germline V gene sequence: CDR1 LNHDA, CDR2 SQIVND (reference sequence).

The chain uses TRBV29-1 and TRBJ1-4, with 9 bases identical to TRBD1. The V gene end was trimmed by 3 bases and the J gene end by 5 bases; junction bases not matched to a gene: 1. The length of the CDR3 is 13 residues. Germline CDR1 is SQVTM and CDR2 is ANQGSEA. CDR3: CSVEGTGNEKLFF. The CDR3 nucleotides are TGCAGCGTTGAGGGGACAGGGAATGAAAAACTGTTTTTT.

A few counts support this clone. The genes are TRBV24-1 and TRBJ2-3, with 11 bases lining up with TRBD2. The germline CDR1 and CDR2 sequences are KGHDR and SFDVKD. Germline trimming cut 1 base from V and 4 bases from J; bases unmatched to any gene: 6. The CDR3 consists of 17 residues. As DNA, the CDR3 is TGTGCCACCAGTGATTTTCGGACTAGCGGGTCTCCAGATACGCAGTATTTT. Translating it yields CATSDFRTSGSPDTQYF.

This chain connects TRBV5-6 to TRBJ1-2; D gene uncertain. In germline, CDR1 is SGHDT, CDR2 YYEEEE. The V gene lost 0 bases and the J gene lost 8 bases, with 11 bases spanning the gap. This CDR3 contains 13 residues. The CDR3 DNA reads TGTGCCAGCAGCTTGGATACGGTGGGGGGCTACACCTTC. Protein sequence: CASSLDTVGGYTF.

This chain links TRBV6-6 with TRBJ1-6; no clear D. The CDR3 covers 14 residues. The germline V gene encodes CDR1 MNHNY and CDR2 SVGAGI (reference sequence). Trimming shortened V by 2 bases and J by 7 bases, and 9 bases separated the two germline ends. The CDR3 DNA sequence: TGTGCCAGCAGTTACGACGAAAGGAATTCACCCCTCCACTTT. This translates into CASSYDERNSPLHF.

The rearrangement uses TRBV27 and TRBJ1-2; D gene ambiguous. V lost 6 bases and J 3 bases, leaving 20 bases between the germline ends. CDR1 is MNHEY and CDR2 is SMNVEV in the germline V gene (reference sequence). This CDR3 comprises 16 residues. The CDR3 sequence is CASRPLAVERDYGYTF. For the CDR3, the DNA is TGTGCCAGCAGGCCCCTGGCTGTCGAGAGAGACTATGGCTACACCTTC.

As DNA, the CDR3 is TGTGCCAGCAGCTCGACAGGGAGGGCAGAGCCCCAGCATTTT. This encodes CASSSTGRAEPQHF. This chain uses TRBV13 with TRBJ1-5; TRBD1 matches at 7 bases. Trimming took 4 bases from V and 8 from J; bases not matched to a gene: 8. This CDR3 has 14 amino acids. Germline loops: CDR1 PRHDT, CDR2 FYEKMQ (reference sequence).

The CDR3 DNA is TGCGCCAGCAGCCCCAACAGGGCCCCTGGGGCCAACGTCCTGACTTTC. Translating gives CASSPNRAPGANVLTF. The genes are TRBV5-1 and TRBJ2-6; D may be TRBD1 (6 bases). Germline CDR1 and CDR2: SGHRS and YFSETQ. Trimming pared 4 bases from V and 2 bases from J, leaving 13 bases between. The CDR3 totals 16 residues.

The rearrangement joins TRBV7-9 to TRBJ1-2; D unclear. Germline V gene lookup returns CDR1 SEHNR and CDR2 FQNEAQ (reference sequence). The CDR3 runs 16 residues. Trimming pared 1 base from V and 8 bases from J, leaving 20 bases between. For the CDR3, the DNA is TGTGCCAGCAGCTTAGAGCAGGCTACCCTAAGGAGGGGCTACACCTTC. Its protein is CASSLEQATLRRGYTF.

CDR3 sequence (DNA): TGTGCCAGCTCACCATCTCGGCAGGGAGGATCTCAGCCCCAGCATTTT. Protein: CASSPSRQGGSQPQHF. The rearrangement uses TRBV18 and TRBJ1-5; weak D call: TRBD1 (5 bases). The V and J ends lost 2 bases and 6 bases respectively, with 17 bases between them. The CDR3 is made up of 16 amino acids. The germline V gene has CDR1 KGHSH and CDR2 LQKENI. Supplemented by reference TRBV18 and TRBJ1-5, the full variable domain reads NAGVMQNPRHLVRRRGQEARLRCSPMKGHSHVYWYRQLPEEGLKFMVYLQKENIIDESGMPKERFSAEFPKEGPSILRIQQVVRGDSAAYFCASSPSRQGGSQPQHFGDGTRLSIL.

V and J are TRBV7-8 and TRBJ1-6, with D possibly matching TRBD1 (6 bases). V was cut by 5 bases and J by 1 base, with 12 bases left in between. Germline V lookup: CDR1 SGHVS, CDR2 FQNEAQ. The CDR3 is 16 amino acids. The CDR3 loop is CASSGGASSYNSPLHF. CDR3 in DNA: TGTGCCAGCAGCGGGGGGGCTTCTTCCTATAATTCACCCCTCCACTTT.

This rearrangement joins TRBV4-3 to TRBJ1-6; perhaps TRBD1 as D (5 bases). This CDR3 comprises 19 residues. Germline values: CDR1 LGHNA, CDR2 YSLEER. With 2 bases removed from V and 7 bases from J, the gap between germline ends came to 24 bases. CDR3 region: CASSQYGTENSGLNSPLHF. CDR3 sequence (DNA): TGCGCCAGCAGCCAATACGGGACGGAGAATTCGGGATTAAATTCACCCCTCCACTTT.

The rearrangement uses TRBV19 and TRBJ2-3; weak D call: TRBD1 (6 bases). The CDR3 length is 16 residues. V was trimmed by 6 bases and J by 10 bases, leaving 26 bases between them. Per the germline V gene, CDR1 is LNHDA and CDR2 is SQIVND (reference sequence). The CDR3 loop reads CASSRKQQGTSVPQYF. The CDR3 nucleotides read TGTGCCAGTAGCCGGAAACAGCAGGGGACGTCGGTTCCGCAGTATTTT.